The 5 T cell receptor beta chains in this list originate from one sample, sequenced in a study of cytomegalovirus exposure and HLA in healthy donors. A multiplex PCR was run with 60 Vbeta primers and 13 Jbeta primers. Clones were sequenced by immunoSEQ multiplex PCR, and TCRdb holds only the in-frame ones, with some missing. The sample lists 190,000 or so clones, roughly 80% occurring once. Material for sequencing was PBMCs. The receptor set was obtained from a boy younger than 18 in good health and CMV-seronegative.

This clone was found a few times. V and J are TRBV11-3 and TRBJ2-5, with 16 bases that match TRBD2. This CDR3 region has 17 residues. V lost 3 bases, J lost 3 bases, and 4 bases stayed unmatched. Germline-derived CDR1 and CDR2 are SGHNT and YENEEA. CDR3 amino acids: CASSFGTSGRDKETQYF. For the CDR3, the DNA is TGTGCCAGCAGCTTCGGGACTAGCGGGAGGGATAAAGAGACCCAGTACTTC.

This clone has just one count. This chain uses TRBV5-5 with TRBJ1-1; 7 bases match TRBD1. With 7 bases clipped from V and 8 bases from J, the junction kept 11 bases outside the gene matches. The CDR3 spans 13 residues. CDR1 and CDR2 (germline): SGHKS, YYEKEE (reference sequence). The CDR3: CASLFAGGVEAFF. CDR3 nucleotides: TGTGCCAGCCTTTTTGCAGGGGGTGTCGAAGCTTTCTTT.

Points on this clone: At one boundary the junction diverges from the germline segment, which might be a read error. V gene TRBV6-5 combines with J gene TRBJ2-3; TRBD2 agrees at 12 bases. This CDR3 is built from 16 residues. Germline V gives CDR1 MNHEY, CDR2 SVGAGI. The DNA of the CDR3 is TGTGCCAGCAGTTCCGGACTAGCGGGGACCACAAATACGCAGTATTTT. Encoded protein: CASSSGLAGTTNTQYF.

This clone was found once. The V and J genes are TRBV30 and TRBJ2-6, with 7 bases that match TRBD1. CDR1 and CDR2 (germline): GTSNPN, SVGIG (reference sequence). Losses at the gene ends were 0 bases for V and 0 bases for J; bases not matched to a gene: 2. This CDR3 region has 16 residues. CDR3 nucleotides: TGTGCCTGGAGTGTAACAGGGGCCTCTGGGGCCAACGTCCTGACTTTC. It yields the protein CAWSVTGASGANVLTF.

The DNA for the CDR3 is TGTGCCATCAGTGAGGAAGGGGCCACCGGGGAGCTGTTTTTT. Its protein product is CAISEEGATGELFF. The chain has TRBV10-3 and TRBJ2-2, with D perhaps matching TRBD1 (5 bases). There are 14 residues in the CDR3. CDR1 is ENHRY, CDR2 SYGVKD, per germline. V lost 2 bases and J 4 bases, leaving 8 bases between the germline ends.